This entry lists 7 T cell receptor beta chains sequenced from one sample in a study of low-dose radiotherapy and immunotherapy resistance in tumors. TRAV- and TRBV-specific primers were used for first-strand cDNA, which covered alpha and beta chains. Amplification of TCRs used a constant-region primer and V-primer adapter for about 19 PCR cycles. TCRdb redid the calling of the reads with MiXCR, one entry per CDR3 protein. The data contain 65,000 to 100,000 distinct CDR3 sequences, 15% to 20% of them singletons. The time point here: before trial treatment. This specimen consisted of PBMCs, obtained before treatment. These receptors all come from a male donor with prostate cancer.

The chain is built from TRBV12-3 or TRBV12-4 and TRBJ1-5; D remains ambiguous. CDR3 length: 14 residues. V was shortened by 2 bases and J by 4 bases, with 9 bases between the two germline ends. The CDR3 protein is CASSLPATNQPQHF. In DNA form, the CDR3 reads TGTGCCAGCAGTTTACCGGCAACGAATCAGCCCCAGCATTTT.

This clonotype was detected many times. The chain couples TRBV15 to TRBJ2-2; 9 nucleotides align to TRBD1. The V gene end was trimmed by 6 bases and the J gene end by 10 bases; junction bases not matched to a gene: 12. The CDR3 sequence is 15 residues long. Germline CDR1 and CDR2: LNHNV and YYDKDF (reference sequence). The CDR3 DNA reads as TGTGCCACCAGGGACTCGGGACAGGGTCTTGTGGAGCTGTTTTTT. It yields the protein CATRDSGQGLVELFF.

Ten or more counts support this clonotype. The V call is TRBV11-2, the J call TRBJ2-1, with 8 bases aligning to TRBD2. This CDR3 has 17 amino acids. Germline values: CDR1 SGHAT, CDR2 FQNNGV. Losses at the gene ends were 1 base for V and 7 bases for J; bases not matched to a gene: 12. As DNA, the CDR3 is TGTGCCAGCAGCTTAGCGGGGGGGCCTTTCGGGATGAATGAGCAGTTCTTC. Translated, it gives CASSLAGGPFGMNEQFF.

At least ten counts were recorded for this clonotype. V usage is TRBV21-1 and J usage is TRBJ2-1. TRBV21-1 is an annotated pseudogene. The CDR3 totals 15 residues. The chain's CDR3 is CATDRLPSSYNEQFF. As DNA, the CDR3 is TGTGCCACCGACCGATTACCAAGCTCCTACAATGAGCAGTTCTTC.

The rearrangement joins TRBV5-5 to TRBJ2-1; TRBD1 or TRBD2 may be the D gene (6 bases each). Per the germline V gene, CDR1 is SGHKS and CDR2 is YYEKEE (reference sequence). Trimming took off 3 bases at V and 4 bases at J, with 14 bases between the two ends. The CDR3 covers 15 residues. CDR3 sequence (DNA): TGTGCCAGCAGCTCAAGGGGGACTTCGTACAATGAGCAGTTCTTC. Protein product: CASSSRGTSYNEQFF. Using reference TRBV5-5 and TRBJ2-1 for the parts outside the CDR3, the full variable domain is DAGVTQSPTHLIKTRGQQVTLRCSPISGHKSVSWYQQVLGQGPQFIFQYYEKEERGRGNFPDRFSARQFPNYSSELNVNALLLGDSALYLCASSSRGTSYNEQFFGPGTRLTVL.

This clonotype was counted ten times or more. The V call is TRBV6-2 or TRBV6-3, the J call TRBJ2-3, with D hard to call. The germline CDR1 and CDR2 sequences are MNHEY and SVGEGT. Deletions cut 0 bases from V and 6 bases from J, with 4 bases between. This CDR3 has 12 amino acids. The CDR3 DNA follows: TGTGCCAGCAGTTACTCGAGGGATACGCAGTATTTT. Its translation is CASSYSRDTQYF.

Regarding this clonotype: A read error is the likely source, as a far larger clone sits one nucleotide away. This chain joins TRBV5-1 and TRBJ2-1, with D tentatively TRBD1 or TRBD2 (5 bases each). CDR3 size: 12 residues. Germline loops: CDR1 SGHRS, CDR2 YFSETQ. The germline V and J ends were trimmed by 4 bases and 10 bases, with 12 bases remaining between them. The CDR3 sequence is CASSGGPDEQFF. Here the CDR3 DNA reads TGCGCCAGCAGCGGGGGACCTGACGAGCAGTTCTTC.